These 13 T cell receptor beta chains were sequenced from one sample in a study of blood T cell repertoires in COVID-19. The table came from immunoSEQ multiplex PCR; TCRdb's copy has only in-frame clones and leaves some out. The sample contains about 500,000 clones, roughly 89% of which appear only once. The sample was peripheral blood. All receptors derive from a man younger than 35 with COVID-19, enrolled during active disease.

The CDR3 DNA reads as TGTGCCAGCAGCACCCTTGGGCGGACGGGAACCTACGAGCAGTACTTC. This sequence encodes CASSTLGRTGTYEQYF. This chain joins TRBV5-5 and TRBJ2-7; perhaps TRBD2 as D (5 bases). V lost 4 bases to trimming and J lost 2 bases, with 19 bases between them. Germline lookup yields CDR1 SGHKS and CDR2 YYEKEE (reference sequence). CDR3 length: 16 amino acids.

The rearrangement links TRBV19 to TRBJ1-1; 7 bases fit TRBD1. Germline-derived CDR1 and CDR2 are LNHDA and SQIVND (reference sequence). This CDR3 is built from 15 residues. Unmatched junction bases numbered 5, after V lost 3 bases and J lost 1 base. Here the CDR3 DNA reads TGTGCCAGTAGTATCGAGGACAGGCCGAACACTGAAGCTTTCTTT. Its translation: CASSIEDRPNTEAFF.

The chain uses TRBV6-1 and TRBJ1-5; possible D gene TRBD1, 6 bases. CDR1 MNHNS and CDR2 SASEGT come from the germline V gene. The CDR3 is made up of 15 amino acids. Trimming left V 2 bases short and J 3 bases short, with 11 bases between. CDR3 nucleotide sequence: TGTGCCAGCAGTGAACACCGACAGGTCAATCAGCCCCAGCATTTT. Encoded protein: CASSEHRQVNQPQHF.

The V and J genes are TRBV5-1 and TRBJ1-1, with a weak D call TRBD1 (6 bases). CDR3 size: 12 residues. Germline V lookup: CDR1 SGHRS, CDR2 YFSETQ. V lost 6 bases and J lost 3, with 9 bases in between. The CDR3 bases are TGCGCCAGCACGGGGGGCGACACTGAAGCTTTCTTT. Its protein product is CASTGGDTEAFF.

V is TRBV24-1 and J is TRBJ1-1, with a tentative D call TRBD1 (5 bases). Germline V gene sequence: CDR1 KGHDR, CDR2 SFDVKD. The CDR3 length is 15 residues. V lost 9 bases, J lost 0 bases, and 16 bases lay in between. The CDR3 sequence is CATSSATALNTEAFF. The CDR3 DNA reads TGTGCCACCTCTAGCGCGACAGCCTTGAACACTGAAGCTTTCTTT.

This sequence joins TRBV7-2 and TRBJ2-3, with TRBD2 as a possible D gene (6 bases). Deletions cut 10 bases from V and 7 bases from J, with 21 bases between. The germline gives CDR1 SGHTA, CDR2 FQGNSA. CDR3 size: 14 residues. The CDR3 is CATSRLGGVNTQYF. As DNA, the CDR3 is TGTGCCACATCGAGATTAGGAGGGGTGAATACGCAGTATTTT.

The chain combines TRBV19 with TRBJ1-1; TRBD1 might be the D (6 bases). In germline, CDR1 is LNHDA, CDR2 SQIVND (reference sequence). Trimming took 11 bases from V and 5 from J, leaving 18 bases between them. The CDR3 has 13 residues. CDR3 in DNA: TGTGCCTCTAATGTAAGGGGGGGAACTGAAGCTTTCTTT. Translated, it gives CASNVRGGTEAFF.

V and J are TRBV23-1 and TRBJ1-3; TRBD1 aligns across 9 bases. TRBV23-1 is an ORF for which the function is uncertain. The CDR3 contains 14 residues. Unmatched junction bases numbered 2, after V lost 4 bases and J lost 4 bases. The CDR3 DNA is TGCGCCAGCAGTCGGACAGGGGCGGGAAACACCATATATTTT. Its translation is CASSRTGAGNTIYF.

The V call is TRBV7-3, the J call TRBJ2-5; a weak D match, TRBD2 (5 bases). The V end lost 2 bases, the J end lost 4 bases, and 17 bases lay between the germline ends. This CDR3 contains 16 residues. From germline, CDR1 is SGHTA and CDR2 FQGTGA. Here the CDR3 reads CASSLGGRRNGETQYF. CDR3 sequence (DNA): TGTGCCAGCAGCTTAGGCGGTAGGAGGAATGGAGAGACCCAGTACTTC.

V gene TRBV11-3 combines with J gene TRBJ2-3; D ambiguous. The CDR3 sequence is 13 residues long. Germline CDR1 SGHNT, CDR2 YENEEA. V dropped 3 bases and J dropped 4 bases, with 8 bases sitting between them. CDR3 bases: TGTGCCAGCAGCTTTAGCTCCCCAGATACGCAGTATTTT. Protein: CASSFSSPDTQYF. Drawing the rest from reference TRBV11-3 and TRBJ2-3, the complete variable domain is EAGVVQSPRYKIIEKKQPVAFWCNPISGHNTLYWYLQNLGQGPELLIRYENEEAVDDSQLPKDRFSAERLKGVDSTLKIQPAELGDSAVYLCASSFSSPDTQYFGPGTRLTVL.

The J gene is TRBJ2-1, the V gene TRBV7-2; D call uncertain. V lost 0 bases to trimming and J lost 2 bases, with 5 bases between them. Germline CDR1 is SGHTA and CDR2 is FQGNSA. This CDR3 contains 14 residues. The CDR3 reads CASSLAAAYNEQFF. DNA of the CDR3: TGTGCCAGCAGCTTAGCGGCAGCCTACAATGAGCAGTTCTTC.

The gene calls are TRBV3-1 (or the pseudogene TRBV3-2) and TRBJ2-3; D is ambiguous. CDR3 size: 14 residues. Trimming removed 4 bases from V and 6 bases from J, with 14 bases in between. From germline, CDR1 is LGHDT and CDR2 YNNKEL (reference sequence). CDR3 protein: CASSPGPLWDTQYF. CDR3 nucleotides: TGTGCCAGCAGCCCAGGTCCCTTATGGGATACGCAGTATTTT.

This rearrangement joins TRBV5-1 to TRBJ2-5, with TRBD2 identical over 10 bases. The CDR3 contains 15 residues. The junction had 4 bases not matched to a gene; V was cut back by 4 bases and J by 1 base. Germline CDR1 reads SGHRS; CDR2 reads YFSETQ. The CDR3 nucleotides are TGCGCCAGCAGCCCAAGCGGGAGGGCCCAAGAGACCCAGTACTTC. This encodes CASSPSGRAQETQYF.